Shown below are 18 T cell receptor beta chains from a single sample sequenced in a study of shared clonotypes between healthy human individuals. The data were produced by immunoSEQ multiplex PCR, yet TCRdb's version contains in-frame clones alone and is incomplete. Of roughly 2.1 million clones detected, roughly 91% appear once; the ten largest clones hold roughly 1.7%. As defined, naive CD8 cells were CD45RO-negative and positively selected for CCR7, with terminally differentiated effector memory CD45RA+ cells excluded. Sequenced: naive CD8+ T cells from PBMCs. The origin of the receptors is a man between 18 and 29 years old in good health. Some clones in this sample may be carry-over from other donors' samples.

This clone appeared once. The chain is built from TRBV6-6 and TRBJ2-1; D ambiguous. Germline CDR1 and CDR2: MNHNY and SVGAGI (reference sequence). This CDR3 spans 16 amino acids. V lost 2 bases and J lost 0, with 11 bases in between. CDR3 in amino acids: CASSYGILSSYNEQFF. CDR3 sequence (DNA): TGTGCCAGCAGTTACGGTATCTTGAGCTCCTACAATGAGCAGTTCTTC.

The CDR3 is CASSIDSRDHQPQHF. CDR3 nucleotide sequence: TGTGCCAGTAGTATAGATTCCAGGGACCATCAGCCCCAGCATTTT. This chain joins TRBV19 and TRBJ1-5; possibly TRBD1 for D (5 bases). The germline V gene encodes CDR1 LNHDA and CDR2 SQIVND (reference sequence). This CDR3 has 15 residues. With 0 bases removed from V and 5 bases from J, the gap between germline ends came to 11 bases.

The V gene is TRBV4-1, the J gene TRBJ1-6; 8 bases align to TRBD1. The CDR3 consists of 19 residues. Germline CDR1 and CDR2: MGHRA and YSYEKL. Trimming took 0 bases from V and 0 from J; bases not matched to a gene: 7. This CDR3 is CASSQDPRGPSSYNSPLHF. The CDR3 coding sequence is TGCGCCAGCAGCCAAGATCCCAGGGGGCCGAGCTCCTATAATTCACCCCTCCACTTT.

This clone was seen only once. V and J are TRBV11-2 and TRBJ1-5; D gene uncertain. Germline CDR1 SGHAT, CDR2 FQNNGV. The V end was cut by 4 bases, the J end by 4 bases, with 5 bases between. The CDR3 length is 12 residues. The CDR3: CASSSPNQPQHF. Here the CDR3 DNA reads TGTGCCAGCAGCTCCCCAAATCAGCCCCAGCATTTT.

The V call is TRBV29-1, the J call TRBJ2-7; 9 nucleotides align to TRBD1. There are 12 residues in the CDR3. The trim removed 7 bases at V and 3 bases at J, leaving 4 bases unmatched. The germline V gene has CDR1 SQVTM and CDR2 ANQGSEA. DNA for the CDR3: TGCAGCGGCGGACAGGGGTACTACGAGCAGTACTTC. Amino acid sequence: CSGGQGYYEQYF.

V and J are TRBV28 and TRBJ1-1; D is perhaps TRBD1 (5 bases). The V end was cut by 0 bases, the J end by 3 bases, with 14 bases between. The V gene's germline CDR1 is MDHEN and CDR2 SYDVKM. The length of the CDR3 is 16 residues. CDR3 amino acids: CASSLWGDGMDTEAFF. The CDR3 bases are TGTGCCAGCAGTTTATGGGGGGACGGGATGGACACTGAAGCTTTCTTT. The complete variable domain, with remaining parts taken from reference TRBV28 and TRBJ1-1, reads DVKVTQSSRYLVKRTGEKVFLECVQDMDHENMFWYRQDPGLGLRLIYFSYDVKMKEKGDIPEGYSVSREKKERFSLILESASTNQTSMYLCASSLWGDGMDTEAFFGQGTRLTVV.

V and J are TRBV19 and TRBJ2-2; the match to TRBD1 covers 9 bases. This CDR3 is built from 16 residues. J gave up 5 bases and V 3 bases, and 7 bases lay outside the gene matches. Germline V CDR1 and CDR2: LNHDA, SQIVND (reference sequence). In DNA form, the CDR3 reads TGTGCCAGTAGTATTCCCACCGGGACAGGGACCGGGGAGCTGTTTTTT. Translated, it gives CASSIPTGTGTGELFF.

The chain recombines TRBV11-1 with TRBJ2-5, with D perhaps assigned TRBD1 or TRBD2 (5 bases each). CDR3 length: 14 residues. Germline values: CDR1 SGHAT, CDR2 FQDESV (reference sequence). Trimming took off 2 bases at V and 5 bases at J, with 12 bases between the two ends. The CDR3 nucleotides are TGTGCCAGCAGCTTACGAGGGGTCCGGGAGACCCAGTACTTC. Its protein product is CASSLRGVRETQYF.

The gene calls are TRBV19 and TRBJ1-2, with D possibly being TRBD1 (5 bases). Trimming took off 6 bases at V and 1 base at J, with 12 bases between the two ends. There are 14 residues in the CDR3. Germline CDR1 LNHDA, CDR2 SQIVND (reference sequence). The CDR3 coding sequence is TGTGCCAGTAGGAGGCCCGGGGGTAACTATGGCTACACCTTC. Translating it yields CASRRPGGNYGYTF.

The table lists this clone with a few counts. V gene TRBV30 combines with J gene TRBJ1-2, with D perhaps matching TRBD1 (5 bases). Trimming shortened V by 3 bases and J by 8 bases, and 10 bases separated the two germline ends. Germline CDR1 and CDR2: GTSNPN and SVGIG (reference sequence). The CDR3 length is 11 residues. The CDR3 reads CAWSAEGGYTF. CDR3 nucleotides: TGTGCCTGGAGCGCCGAGGGGGGCTACACCTTC.

The rearrangement links TRBV11-2 to TRBJ2-2; TRBD2 is a possible D gene (5 bases). Trimming removed 1 base at V and 10 bases at J, with 10 bases between. This CDR3 has 13 amino acids. From germline, CDR1 is SGHAT and CDR2 FQNNGV. The CDR3 loop is CASSLASGPELFF. The CDR3 bases are TGTGCCAGCAGCTTAGCGAGCGGTCCGGAGCTGTTTTTT.

The chain is built from TRBV5-4 and TRBJ2-7; 8 nucleotides agree with TRBD1. The junction had 9 bases not matched to a gene; V was cut back by 2 bases and J by 2 bases. The CDR3 runs 16 residues. Germline loops: CDR1 SGHNT, CDR2 YYREEE (reference sequence). The CDR3 DNA sequence: TGTGCCAGCAGCTTAACCCCCGGGACAGGCCCCTACGAGCAGTACTTC. This sequence encodes CASSLTPGTGPYEQYF.

The rearrangement links TRBV19 to TRBJ2-3, with 9 positions matching TRBD2. Germline V lookup: CDR1 LNHDA, CDR2 SQIVND (reference sequence). The CDR3 totals 14 residues. J was trimmed by 11 bases and V by 6 bases; bases with no gene match: 12. CDR3 DNA: TGTGCCAGTAGGCCCAGTTATAGCGGGAGTGAGCAGTATTTT. Its protein is CASRPSYSGSEQYF.

This rearrangement joins TRBV19 to TRBJ1-1; D gene uncertain. CDR3 length: 12 residues. Trimming pared 3 bases from V and 7 bases from J, leaving 9 bases between. Germline V gene sequence: CDR1 LNHDA, CDR2 SQIVND (reference sequence). DNA for the CDR3: TGTGCCAGTAGTATCCCCGACGGTGAAGCTTTCTTT. Protein sequence: CASSIPDGEAFF.

This sequence joins TRBV27 and TRBJ2-1, with D possibly TRBD2 on 6 matching bases. Germline CDR1 is MNHEY and CDR2 is SMNVEV (reference sequence). The CDR3 covers 16 residues. Trimming took 5 bases from V and 0 from J, leaving 14 bases between them. The CDR3: CASSQYSGSSYNEQFF. CDR3 bases: TGTGCCAGCAGTCAATATAGCGGTAGCTCCTACAATGAGCAGTTCTTC.

The chain carries TRBV7-9 and TRBJ2-3; unclear D gene. There are 12 residues in the CDR3. CDR1 is SEHNR, CDR2 FQNEAQ, per germline (reference sequence). For the CDR3, the DNA is TGTGCAAGTGCCAGCTTCACAGATACGCAGTATTTT. Translated: CASASFTDTQYF. Filled out from reference TRBV7-9 and TRBJ2-3, the complete variable domain reads DTGVSQNPRHKITKRGQNVTFRCDPISEHNRLYWYRQTLGQGPEFLTYFQNEAQLEKSRLLSDRFSAERPKGSFSTLEIQRTEQGDSAMYLCASASFTDTQYFGPGTRLTVL.

This chain uses TRBV9 with TRBJ2-7; maybe TRBD2 (5 bases). CDR1 is SGDLS, CDR2 YYNGEE, per germline. Between the trimmed V and J ends, which lost 3 bases and 0 bases, there was a span of 13 bases. The CDR3 runs 15 residues. The CDR3 sequence: CASSAGGGPSYEQYF. CDR3 sequence (DNA): TGTGCCAGCAGCGCCGGAGGTGGACCCTCCTACGAGCAGTACTTC.

The V gene is TRBV6-1, the J gene TRBJ2-1; D is unclear. Per the germline V gene, CDR1 is MNHNS and CDR2 is SASEGT. V was cut by 0 bases and J by 0 bases, with 6 bases left in between. The CDR3 runs 15 residues. The CDR3 coding sequence is TGTGCCAGCAGTGAAGCACGCAGCTCCTACAATGAGCAGTTCTTC. Translating gives CASSEARSSYNEQFF.